Described below is a single T cell receptor (beta chain) sequence and its context. Its target antigen remains unknown. A read error may produce the germline difference seen at one junction end. The sample comes from a study of shared clonotypes between healthy human individuals (dated by TCRdb to 2020 to 2022). Regarding the research as a whole: A few men and a couple of women, aged 18 to 49 years, made up the cohort. For each donor, CD4 naive and CD4 memory were each given three plates, CD8 naive was given two plates, and CD8 memory was given one plate. The study deeply sequenced blood TCR repertoires of five healthy adults to estimate repertoire size and the extent of clonotype sharing between individuals. To increase sequencing depth and limit assay-specific biases, TCR repertoire library preparation and sequencing were carried out by different laboratories using diverse techniques. Per donor, leukapheresis produced somewhere between about 0.94 and 9.5 billion PBMCs.

TCR CDR3 regions were amplified from genomic DNA by multiplex PCR using the deep immunoSEQ assay. Genomic DNA extracted from each cell subset was distributed evenly over all wells of several immunoSEQ 96-well plates, and each plate served as one replicate. For sorted subsets, about 200 ng genomic DNA, equal to about 30,000 T cell genomes, was loaded into each replicate PCR. Purified libraries were measured with a Qubit 3.0 fluorometer, size-checked on a Bioanalyzer 2100, and measured again with the KAPA Library Quantification kit. Each immunoSEQ 96-well plate was sequenced on its own single-read 150-cycle Illumina NextSeq 550 flow cell. The paper's processing steps were these. The immunoSEQ output contained only junctional sequences without quality scores, so filtering could not match that applied to full-length reads. To assign V/J genes and CDR3, sequences were annotated against IMGT germline references using PyIR, a Python wrapper for IgBLAST v1.9. Reads were removed for weak V/J assignments (E-value above 1e-6), missing CDR3, stop codons, out-of-frame junctions, or ambiguous translated residues. V3J clonotypes were defined as sequences sharing the same inferred V gene, J gene, and CDR3 amino acid sequence. The percentage overlap between two repertoires was calculated by dividing the number of shared unique clonotypes by the size of the smaller repertoire. Repertoire richness was assessed with RTK rarefaction, the Chao1 estimator, and Recon v2.1 estimates of unobserved clonotypes. For all TCRbeta clonotypes obtained by the gDNA method from four donors, generation probabilities were computed with OLGA. TCRdb retrieved this table from immuneACCESS and kept in-frame rearrangements only. Not all clones are present; in checked studies, unresolved V genes account for under half, and no reason is known for the remainder. D and trimming were read from the DNA, whereas the V and J calls and clone size are those reported in that table. This sample comprises about 2.4 million clones, 93% of them detected only once. The ten largest clonotypes hold more than 0.35% of the sample.

The germline V gene gives CDR1 as SGHRS and CDR2 as YFSETQ. Including cysteine and phenylalanine, the CDR3 has 15 amino acids. Here the CDR3 DNA is all that survives: 45 bases in frame from base 1. The donors were healthy, HIV-negative adults who had no recently reported acute infections or vaccinations. Only Caucasian adults living in Nashville, Tennessee, USA were represented among the donors. CD4+ T cells were enriched through magnetic negative selection, after which naive cells were positively selected on CD45RA and the remaining negative fraction served as the memory subset. Blood was obtained by leukapheresis, after which PBMCs were separated by Ficoll-Histopaque density gradient centrifugation and cryopreserved in liquid nitrogen vapor phase. Analytical flow cytometry was used to check the purity and quantity of each magnetically sorted T cell population. Each sorted fraction had its genomic DNA isolated and then quantified by UV absorbance on a Nanodrop 2000c.

Beyond this particular receptor, the publication reports: Rarefaction of sorted-subset datasets indicated incomplete sequencing despite the large sequencing depth. Sampling was restricted to blood, and TCR repertoires in tissues likely differ from the TCR repertoires found in blood. Larger estimated clonotype richness was generally found for naive subsets than for memory subsets. Sharing across a few donors was observed for approximately 4.6% of naive CD4, 3% to 4% of naive CD8, about 2.3% of memory CD4, and roughly 0.43% of memory CD8 clonotypes. Compared with non-shared clonotypes, clonotypes shared by all four sorted-subset donors had higher generation probabilities. The small number of donors limited the genetic and exposure-history diversity represented. Pairwise subsampling indicated that sequencing depth was expected to affect the degree of clonotype sharing among donors.

The clonotype was recovered from a man in his late teens or twenties in good health. Some clones in this sample may be carry-over from other donors' samples. Sequenced material: naive CD4+ T cells from PBMCs. Per the publication, the cell subset or site label means: CD45RA+ positively selected. The chain links TRBV5-1 with TRBJ2-7; perhaps TRBD1 is the D gene, with 6 bases matching. The CDR3 protein: CASSLAGRGVYEQHF. The DNA reads as follows: TGCGCCAGCAGCCTTGCGGGCAGGGGTGTTTACGAGCAGCACTTC.